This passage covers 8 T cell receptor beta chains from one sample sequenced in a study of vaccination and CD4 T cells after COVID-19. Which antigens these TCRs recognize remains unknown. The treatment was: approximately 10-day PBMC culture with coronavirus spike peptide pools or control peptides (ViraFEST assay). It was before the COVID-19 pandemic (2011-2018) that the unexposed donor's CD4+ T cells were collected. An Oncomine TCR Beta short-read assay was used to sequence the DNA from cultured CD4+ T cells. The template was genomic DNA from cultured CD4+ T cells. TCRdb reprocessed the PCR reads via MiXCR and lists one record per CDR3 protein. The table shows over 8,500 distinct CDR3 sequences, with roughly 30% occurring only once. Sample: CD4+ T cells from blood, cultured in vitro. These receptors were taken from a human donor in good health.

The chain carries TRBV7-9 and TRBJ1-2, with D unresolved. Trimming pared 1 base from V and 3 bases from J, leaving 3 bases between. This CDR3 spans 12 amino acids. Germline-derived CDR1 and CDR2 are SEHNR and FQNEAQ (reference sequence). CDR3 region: CASSLVDYGYTF. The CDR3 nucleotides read TGTGCCAGCAGCTTAGTGGACTATGGCTACACCTTC.

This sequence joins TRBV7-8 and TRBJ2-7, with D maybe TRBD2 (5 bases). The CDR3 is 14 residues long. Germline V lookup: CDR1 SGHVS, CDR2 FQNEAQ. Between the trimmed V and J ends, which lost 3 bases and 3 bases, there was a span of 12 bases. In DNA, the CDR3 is TGTGCCAGCAGCTTTCGGGAATATGTCTACGAGCAGTACTTC. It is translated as CASSFREYVYEQYF.

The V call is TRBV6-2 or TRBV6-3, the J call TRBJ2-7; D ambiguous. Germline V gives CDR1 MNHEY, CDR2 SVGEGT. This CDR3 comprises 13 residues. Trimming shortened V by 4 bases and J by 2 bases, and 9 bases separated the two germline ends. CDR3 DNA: TGTGCCAGCAGTTCAAGACGGACCTACGAGCAGTACTTC. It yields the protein CASSSRRTYEQYF.

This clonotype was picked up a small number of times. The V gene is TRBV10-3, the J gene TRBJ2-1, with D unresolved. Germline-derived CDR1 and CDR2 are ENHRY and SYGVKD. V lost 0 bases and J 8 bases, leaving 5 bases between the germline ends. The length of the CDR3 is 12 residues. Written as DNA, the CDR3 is TGTGCCATCAGTGAGTCTTACGATGAGCAGTTCTTC. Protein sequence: CAISESYDEQFF.

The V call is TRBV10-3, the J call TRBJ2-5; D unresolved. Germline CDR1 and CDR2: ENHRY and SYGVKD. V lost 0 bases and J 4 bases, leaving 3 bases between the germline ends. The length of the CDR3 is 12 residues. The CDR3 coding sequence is TGTGCCATCAGTGAGTCGGCAGAGACCCAGTACTTC. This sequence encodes CAISESAETQYF.

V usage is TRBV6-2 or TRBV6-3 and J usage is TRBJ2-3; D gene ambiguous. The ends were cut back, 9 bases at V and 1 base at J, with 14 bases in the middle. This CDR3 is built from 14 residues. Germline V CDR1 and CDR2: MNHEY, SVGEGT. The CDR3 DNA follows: TGTGCCAGTTTCATACCAGGAGGCACAGATACGCAGTATTTT. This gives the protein CASFIPGGTDTQYF.

Here the CDR3 DNA reads TGCGCCAGCAGCCCTACAGGGGTTGGTGGCTACACCTTC. Translated, it gives CASSPTGVGGYTF. The rearrangement uses TRBV4-3 and TRBJ1-2; 7 nucleotides agree with TRBD1. CDR1 is LGHNA, CDR2 YSLEER, per germline. J was trimmed by 7 bases and V by 4 bases; bases with no gene match: 6. This CDR3 contains 13 residues.

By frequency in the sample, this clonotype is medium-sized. Here the CDR3 DNA reads TGTGCCAGCAGAGGGGCAGGGGGCCCATACGAGCAGTACTTC. Protein sequence: CASRGAGGPYEQYF. The chain uses TRBV6-1 and TRBJ2-7; 8 bases agree with TRBD1. V lost 6 bases, J lost 4 bases, and 8 bases stayed unmatched. CDR3 length: 14 residues. Germline V gene sequence: CDR1 MNHNS, CDR2 SASEGT.